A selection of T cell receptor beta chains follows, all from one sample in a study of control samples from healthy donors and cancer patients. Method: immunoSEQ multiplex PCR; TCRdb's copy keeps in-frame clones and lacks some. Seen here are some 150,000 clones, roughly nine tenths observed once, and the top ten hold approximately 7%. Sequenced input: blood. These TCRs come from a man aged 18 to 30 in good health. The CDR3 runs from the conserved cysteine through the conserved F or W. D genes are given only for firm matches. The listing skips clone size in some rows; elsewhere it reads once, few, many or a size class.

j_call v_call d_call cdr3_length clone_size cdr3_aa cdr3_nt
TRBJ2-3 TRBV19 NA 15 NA CASSIGGPLTDTQYF TGTGCCAGTAGTATAGGGGGGCCTCTCACAGATACGCAGTATTTT
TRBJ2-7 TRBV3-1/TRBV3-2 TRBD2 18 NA CASSQEGLAGGISYEQYF TGTGCCAGCAGCCAAGAAGGGCTAGCGGGGGGCATTTCCTACGAGCAGTACTTC
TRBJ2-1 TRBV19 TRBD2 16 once CASSMSGGATYNEQFF TGTGCCAGTAGTATGAGCGGGGGGGCCACCTACAATGAGCAGTTCTTC
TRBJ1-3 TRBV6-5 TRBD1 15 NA CASSPGQFSGNTIYF TGTGCCAGCAGCCCGGGACAGTTCTCTGGAAACACCATATATTTT
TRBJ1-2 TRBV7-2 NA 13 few CASSLATNYGYTF TGTGCCAGCAGCTTAGCCACGAACTATGGCTACACCTTC
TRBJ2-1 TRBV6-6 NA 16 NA CASSYSGGEAYNEQFF TGTGCCAGCAGTTACTCGGGGGGTGAGGCCTACAATGAGCAGTTCTTC
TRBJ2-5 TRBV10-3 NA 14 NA CAISEGPGLETQYF TGTGCCATCAGTGAAGGCCCCGGCTTGGAGACCCAGTACTTC
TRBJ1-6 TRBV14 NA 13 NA CASSQGDGSPLHF TGTGCCAGCAGCCAAGGTGACGGTTCACCCCTCCACTTT
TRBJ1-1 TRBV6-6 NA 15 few CASSYPRGMNTEAFF TGTGCCAGCAGTTACCCGAGGGGGATGAACACTGAAGCTTTCTTT
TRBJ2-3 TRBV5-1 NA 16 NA CASSPSSGGYTDTQYF TGCGCCAGCAGCCCATCGTCTGGGGGGTACACAGATACGCAGTATTTT
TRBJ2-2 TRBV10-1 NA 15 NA CASSDSGQNTGELFF TGCGCCAGCAGTGATTCGGGACAGAACACCGGGGAGCTGTTTTTT